The 2 T cell receptor beta chains presented below share a single source sample, sequenced in a study of blood T cell repertoires in COVID-19. Assay used: immunoSEQ multiplex PCR; TCRdb lists only in-frame clones, some missing. The sample consists of more than 200,000 clones, around four fifths of them appearing once. The sample was peripheral blood. These receptors all stem from a man in his forties with acute or convalescent COVID-19.

The V and J genes are TRBV4-2 and TRBJ1-2; TRBD1 is a possible D gene (5 bases). CDR3 length equals 16 residues. Germline CDR1 LGHNA, CDR2 YNFKEQ. V was shortened by 0 bases and J by 2 bases, with 13 bases between the two germline ends. CDR3 sequence (DNA): TGTGCCAGCAGCCAAGATCGGCGGGGGTACAACTATGGCTACACCTTC. It yields the protein CASSQDRRGYNYGYTF.

The chain carries TRBV5-1 and TRBJ1-1; D is undetermined. Germline V gene sequence: CDR1 SGHRS, CDR2 YFSETQ. Between the trimmed V and J ends, which lost 4 bases and 6 bases, there was a span of 19 bases. The CDR3 extends over 15 amino acids. In DNA form, the CDR3 reads TGCGCCAGCAGCCCGGGGTTCGGAAAAAGCCCTGAAGCTTTCTTT. Protein: CASSPGFGKSPEAFF.